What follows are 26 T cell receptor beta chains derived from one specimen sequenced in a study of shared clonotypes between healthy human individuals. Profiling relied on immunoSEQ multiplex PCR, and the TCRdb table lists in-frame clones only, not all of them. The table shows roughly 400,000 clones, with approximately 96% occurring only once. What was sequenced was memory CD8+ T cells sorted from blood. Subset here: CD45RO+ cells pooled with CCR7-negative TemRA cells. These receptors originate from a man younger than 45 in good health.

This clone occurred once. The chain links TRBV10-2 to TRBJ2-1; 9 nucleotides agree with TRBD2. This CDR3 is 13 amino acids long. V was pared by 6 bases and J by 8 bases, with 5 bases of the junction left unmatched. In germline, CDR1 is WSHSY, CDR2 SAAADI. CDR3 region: CASRNGTSHEQFF. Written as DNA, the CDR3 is TGCGCCAGCAGAAATGGGACTAGCCATGAGCAGTTCTTC.

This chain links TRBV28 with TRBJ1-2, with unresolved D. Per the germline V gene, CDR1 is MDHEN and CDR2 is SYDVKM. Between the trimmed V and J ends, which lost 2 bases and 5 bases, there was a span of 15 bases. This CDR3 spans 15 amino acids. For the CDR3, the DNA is TGTGCCAGCAGTTTAACCGCCGGGCACGTATATGGCTACACCTTC. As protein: CASSLTAGHVYGYTF.

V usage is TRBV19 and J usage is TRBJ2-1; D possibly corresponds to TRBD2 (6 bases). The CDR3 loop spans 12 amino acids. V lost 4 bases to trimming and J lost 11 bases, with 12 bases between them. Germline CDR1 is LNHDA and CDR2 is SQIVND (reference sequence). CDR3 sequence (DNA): TGTGCCAGTAGTAGGGACTTAGTGCAGCAGTTCTTC. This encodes CASSRDLVQQFF.

The CDR3 sequence: CASSPSPGGASWGTIYF. CDR3 DNA sequence: TGTGCCAGCAGCCCCAGCCCGGGGGGGGCCTCCTGGGGCACCATATATTTT. The chain combines TRBV7-2 with TRBJ1-3, with D perhaps matching TRBD1 (6 bases). The CDR3 length is 17 residues. Trimming removed 5 bases at V and 9 bases at J, with 26 bases between. Germline V gene data show CDR1 as SGHTA and CDR2 as FQGNSA.

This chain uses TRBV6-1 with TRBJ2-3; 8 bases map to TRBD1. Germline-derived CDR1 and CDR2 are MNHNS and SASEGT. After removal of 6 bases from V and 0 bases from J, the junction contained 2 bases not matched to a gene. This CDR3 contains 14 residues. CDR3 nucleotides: TGTGCCAGCAGCGGACAGGGTAGCACAGATACGCAGTATTTT. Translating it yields CASSGQGSTDTQYF.

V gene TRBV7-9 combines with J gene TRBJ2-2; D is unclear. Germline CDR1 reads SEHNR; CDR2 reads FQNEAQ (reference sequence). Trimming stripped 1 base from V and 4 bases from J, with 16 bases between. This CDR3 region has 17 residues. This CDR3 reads CASSLEVTSQSTGELFF. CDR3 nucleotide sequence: TGTGCCAGCAGCTTAGAAGTGACCTCTCAGAGCACCGGGGAGCTGTTTTTT.

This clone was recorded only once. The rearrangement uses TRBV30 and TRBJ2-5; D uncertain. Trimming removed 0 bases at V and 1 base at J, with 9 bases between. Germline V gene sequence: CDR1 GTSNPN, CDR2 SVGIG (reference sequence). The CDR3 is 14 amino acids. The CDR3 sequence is CAWSVFPVQETQYF. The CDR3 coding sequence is TGTGCCTGGAGTGTATTTCCAGTCCAAGAGACCCAGTACTTC.

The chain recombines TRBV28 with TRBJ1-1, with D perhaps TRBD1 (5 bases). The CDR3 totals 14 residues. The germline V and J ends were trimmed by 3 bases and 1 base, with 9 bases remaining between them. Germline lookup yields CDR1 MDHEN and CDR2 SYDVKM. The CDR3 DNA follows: TGTGCCAGCAGTTTGGGACCGGGGAACACTGAAGCTTTCTTT. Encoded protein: CASSLGPGNTEAFF.

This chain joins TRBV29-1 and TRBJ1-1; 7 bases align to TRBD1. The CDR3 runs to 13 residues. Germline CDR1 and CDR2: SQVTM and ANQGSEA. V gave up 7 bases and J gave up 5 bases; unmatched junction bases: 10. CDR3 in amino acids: CSGRDSLYTEAFF. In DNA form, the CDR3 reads TGCAGCGGTCGGGACAGCTTATATACTGAAGCTTTCTTT.

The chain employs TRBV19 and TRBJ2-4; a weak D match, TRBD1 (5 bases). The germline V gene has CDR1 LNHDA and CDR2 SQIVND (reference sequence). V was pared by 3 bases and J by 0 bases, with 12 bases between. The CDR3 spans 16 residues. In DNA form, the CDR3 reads TGTGCCAGTAGTATTCGTCAGGGAATAGCCAAAAACATTCAGTACTTC. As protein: CASSIRQGIAKNIQYF.

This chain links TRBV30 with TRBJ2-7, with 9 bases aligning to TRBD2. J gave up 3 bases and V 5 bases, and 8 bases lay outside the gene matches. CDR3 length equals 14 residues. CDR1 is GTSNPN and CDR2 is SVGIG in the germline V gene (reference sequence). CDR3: CAWDLAGSFYEQYF. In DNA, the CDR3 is TGTGCCTGGGACCTAGCGGGGAGCTTCTACGAGCAGTACTTC.

The CDR3 reads CASSPKTPQGTYGYTF. The CDR3 bases are TGTGCCAGCAGTCCCAAAACCCCACAGGGCACCTATGGCTACACCTTC. This chain uses TRBV27 with TRBJ1-2, with a weak D call TRBD1 (6 bases). Germline loops: CDR1 MNHEY, CDR2 SMNVEV (reference sequence). Trimming pared 5 bases from V and 4 bases from J, leaving 20 bases between. The CDR3 has 16 residues.

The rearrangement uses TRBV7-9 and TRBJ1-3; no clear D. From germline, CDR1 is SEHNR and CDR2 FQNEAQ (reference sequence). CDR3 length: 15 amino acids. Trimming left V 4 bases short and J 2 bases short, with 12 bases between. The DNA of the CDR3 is TGTGCCAGCAGCTCTGGGTCTCCTCCTGGAAACACCATATATTTT. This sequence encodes CASSSGSPPGNTIYF.

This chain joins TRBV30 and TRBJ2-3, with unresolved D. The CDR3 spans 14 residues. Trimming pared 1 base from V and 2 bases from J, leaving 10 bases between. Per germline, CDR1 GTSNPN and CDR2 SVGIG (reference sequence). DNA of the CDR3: TGTGCCTGGAGTGGATGGACCCTCACAGATACGCAGTATTTT. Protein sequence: CAWSGWTLTDTQYF.

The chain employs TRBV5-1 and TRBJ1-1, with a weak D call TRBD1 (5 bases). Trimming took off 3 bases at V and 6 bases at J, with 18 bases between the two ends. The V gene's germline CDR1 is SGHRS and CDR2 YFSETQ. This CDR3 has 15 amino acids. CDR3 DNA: TGCGCCAGCAGCTCGTCCCCCGGGAAAGGGGCTGAAGCTTTCTTT. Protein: CASSSSPGKGAEAFF. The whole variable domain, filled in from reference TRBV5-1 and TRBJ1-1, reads KAGVTQTPRYLIKTRGQQVTLSCSPISGHRSVSWYQQTPGQGLQFLFEYFSETQRNKGNFPGRFSGRQFSNSRSEMNVSTLELGDSALYLCASSSSPGKGAEAFFGQGTRLTVV.

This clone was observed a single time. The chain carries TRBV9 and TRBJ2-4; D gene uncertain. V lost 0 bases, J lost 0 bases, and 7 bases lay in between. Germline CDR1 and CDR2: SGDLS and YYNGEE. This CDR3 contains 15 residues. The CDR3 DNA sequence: TGTGCCAGCAGCGTAGGGACCCAAGCCAAAAACATTCAGTACTTC. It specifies CASSVGTQAKNIQYF.

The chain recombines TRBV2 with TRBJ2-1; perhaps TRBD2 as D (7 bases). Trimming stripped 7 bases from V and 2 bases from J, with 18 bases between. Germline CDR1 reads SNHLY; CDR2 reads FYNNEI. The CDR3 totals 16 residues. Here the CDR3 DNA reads TGTGCCAGCAAACCATGGGGGGGCTTAACCTACAATGAGCAGTTCTTC. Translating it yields CASKPWGGLTYNEQFF.

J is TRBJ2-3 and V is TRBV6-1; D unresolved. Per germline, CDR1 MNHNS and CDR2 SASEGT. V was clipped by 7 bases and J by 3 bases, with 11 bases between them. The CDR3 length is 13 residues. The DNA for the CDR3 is TGTGCCAGCACCCGAACCCAGACAGATACGCAGTATTTT. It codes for CASTRTQTDTQYF.

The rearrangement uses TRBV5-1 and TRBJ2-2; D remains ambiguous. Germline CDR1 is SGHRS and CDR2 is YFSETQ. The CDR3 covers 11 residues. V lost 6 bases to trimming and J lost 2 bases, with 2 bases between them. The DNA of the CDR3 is TGCGCCAGCAAAAACACCGGGGAGCTGTTTTTT. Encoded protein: CASKNTGELFF. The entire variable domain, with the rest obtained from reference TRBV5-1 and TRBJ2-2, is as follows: KAGVTQTPRYLIKTRGQQVTLSCSPISGHRSVSWYQQTPGQGLQFLFEYFSETQRNKGNFPGRFSGRQFSNSRSEMNVSTLELGDSALYLCASKNTGELFFGEGSRLTVL.

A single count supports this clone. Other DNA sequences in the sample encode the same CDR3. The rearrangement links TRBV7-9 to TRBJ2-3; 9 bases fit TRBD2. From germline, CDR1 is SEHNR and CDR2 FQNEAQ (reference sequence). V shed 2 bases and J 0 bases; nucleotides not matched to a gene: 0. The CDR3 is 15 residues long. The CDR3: CASSLTSGSTDTQYF. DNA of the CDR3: TGTGCCAGCAGCTTAACTAGCGGGAGCACAGATACGCAGTATTTT.

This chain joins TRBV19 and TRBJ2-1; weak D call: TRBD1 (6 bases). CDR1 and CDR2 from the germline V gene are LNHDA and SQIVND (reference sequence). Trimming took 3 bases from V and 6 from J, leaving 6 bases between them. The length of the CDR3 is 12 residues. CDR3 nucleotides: TGTGCCAGTAGTATCAGGGGCAATGAGCAGTTCTTC. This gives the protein CASSIRGNEQFF.

CDR3 residues: CASSRVGRRETGELFF. The DNA for the CDR3 is TGCGCCAGCAGCCGGGTTGGTAGGCGGGAAACCGGGGAGCTGTTTTTT. This chain connects TRBV5-1 to TRBJ2-2, with TRBD2 as a possible D gene (6 bases). This CDR3 contains 16 residues. CDR1 is SGHRS and CDR2 is YFSETQ in the germline V gene. Trimming stripped 4 bases from V and 5 bases from J, with 18 bases between.

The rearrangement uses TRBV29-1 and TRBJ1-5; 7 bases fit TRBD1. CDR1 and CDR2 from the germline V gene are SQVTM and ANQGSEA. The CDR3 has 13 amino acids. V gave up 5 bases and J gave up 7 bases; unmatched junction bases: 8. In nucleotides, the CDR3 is TGCAGCGTTAGGGAGGCAGGGGGACAGCCCCAGCATTTT. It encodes CSVREAGGQPQHF.

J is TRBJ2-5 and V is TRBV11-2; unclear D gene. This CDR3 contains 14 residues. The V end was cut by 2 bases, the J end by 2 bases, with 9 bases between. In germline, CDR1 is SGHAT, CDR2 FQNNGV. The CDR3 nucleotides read TGTGCCAGCAGCTTAACAGTTCCACAAGAGACCCAGTACTTC. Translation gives CASSLTVPQETQYF.

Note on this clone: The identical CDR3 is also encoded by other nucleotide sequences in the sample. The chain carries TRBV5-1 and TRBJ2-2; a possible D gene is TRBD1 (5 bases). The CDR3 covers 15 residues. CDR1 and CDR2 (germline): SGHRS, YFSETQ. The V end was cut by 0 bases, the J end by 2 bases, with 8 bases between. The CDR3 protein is CASSLERTNTGELFF. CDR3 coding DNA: TGCGCCAGCAGCTTGGAAAGGACAAACACCGGGGAGCTGTTTTTT. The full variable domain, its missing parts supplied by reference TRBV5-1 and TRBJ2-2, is KAGVTQTPRYLIKTRGQQVTLSCSPISGHRSVSWYQQTPGQGLQFLFEYFSETQRNKGNFPGRFSGRQFSNSRSEMNVSTLELGDSALYLCASSLERTNTGELFFGEGSRLTVL.

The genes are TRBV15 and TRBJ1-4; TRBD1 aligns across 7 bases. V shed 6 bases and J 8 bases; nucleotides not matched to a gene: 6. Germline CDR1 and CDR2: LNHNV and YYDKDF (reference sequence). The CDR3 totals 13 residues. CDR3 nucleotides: TGTGCCACCAGGCAGGGGGGTGGAGAAAAACTGTTTTTT. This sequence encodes CATRQGGGEKLFF.